A selection of T cell receptor beta chains follows, all from one sample in a study of blood T cell repertoires in COVID-19. Repertoires were generated with immunoSEQ multiplex PCR, while TCRdb's copy carries only in-frame clones and drops some. Of 330,000 or so clones in the sample, about 92% are singletons; the top ten hold less than 5%. The sequenced sample was peripheral blood. The receptors shown here come from an older woman with COVID-19, enrolled during active disease. CDR3s include the opening cysteine and the closing phenylalanine or tryptophan. The order of the fields is clone size, CDR3 length, D gene, V gene, J gene, CDR3 DNA, CDR3 protein. The D gene is left open where the match is weak. For some rows the clone size is stated as once, few or many, or as a class when expanded; others skip it.

-,13,-,TRBV18,TRBJ1-1,TGTGCCAGCTCACCGGGGCGGAACACTGAAGCTTTCTTT,CASSPGRNTEAFF
-,12,-,TRBV6-1,TRBJ1-1,TGTGCCAGCAGTGACGCGTTACTCTCTGCTTTCTTT,CASSDALLSAFF
once,15,-,TRBV7-8,TRBJ1-6,TGTGCCAGCAGCTTAGGGCAGGGGAAGAATTCACCCCTCCACTTT,CASSLGQGKNSPLHF
-,10,-,TRBV20-1,TRBJ2-2,TGCAGTGGGGCCGCCGGGGAGCTGTTTTTT,CSGAAGELFF
-,16,-,TRBV11-1,TRBJ2-6,TGTGCCAGCAACTTAGGTTTTATCTCTGGGGCCAACGTCCTGACTTTC,CASNLGFISGANVLTF
-,15,TRBD1,TRBV6-4,TRBJ1-2,TGTGCCAGCAGTCGCTCGCAGGGGGCTAACTATGGCTACACCTTC,CASSRSQGANYGYTF
-,13,-,TRBV19,TRBJ1-6,TGTGCCAGTAGTACACAGAGCGGATCACCCCTCCACTTT,CASSTQSGSPLHF
-,14,-,TRBV18,TRBJ1-6,TGTGCCAGCTCTCACGACAGCGCGAATTCACCCCTCCACTTT,CASSHDSANSPLHF
-,17,TRBD1,TRBV5-1,TRBJ1-6,TGCGCCAGCAGCTTGGCCTCTGGGACAGGGCTGAATTCACCCCTCCACTTT,CASSLASGTGLNSPLHF
-,15,-,TRBV28,TRBJ1-5,TGTGCCAGCAATTCTGAGCTGTATAGCAATCAGCCCCAGCATTTT,CASNSELYSNQPQHF
-,13,-,TRBV12-3/TRBV12-4,TRBJ1-1,TGTGCCAGCAGAGAAACAGGGAACACTGAAGCTTTCTTT,CASRETGNTEAFF
-,14,TRBD1,TRBV5-1,TRBJ2-7,TGCGCCAGCAGCGTGAGACAGGGCTCCTACGAGCAGTACTTC,CASSVRQGSYEQYF
-,15,-,TRBV9,TRBJ1-2,TGTGCCGGCAGCAGCCAACGGGGGGGTCACTATGGCTACACCTTC,CAGSSQRGGHYGYTF
-,14,TRBD1,TRBV5-1,TRBJ1-5,TGCGCCAGCAGCGCCGGACAGGGGCAGCAGCCCCAGCATTTT,CASSAGQGQQPQHF
-,14,TRBD1,TRBV6-4,TRBJ2-1,TGTGCCAGCAGTGAGATGGGACAGAGCGATGAGCAGTTCTTC,CASSEMGQSDEQFF
-,16,-,TRBV18,TRBJ2-1,TGTGCCAGCTCCCTAGACCGGGTGATCTCCTACAATGAGCAGTTCTTC,CASSLDRVISYNEQFF
-,13,-,TRBV3-1/TRBV3-2,TRBJ2-3,TGTGCCAGCAGCTCCCTAGGGGCAGATACGCAGTATTTT,CASSSLGADTQYF
-,15,TRBD1,TRBV9,TRBJ1-3,TGTGCCAGCAGCAGGACAGGGTTCTCTGGAAACACCATATATTTT,CASSRTGFSGNTIYF
-,11,-,TRBV12-3/TRBV12-4,TRBJ1-4,TGTGCCAGCAGTTTTAGTGAAAAACTGTTTTTT,CASSFSEKLFF
-,15,-,TRBV7-9,TRBJ1-2,TGTGCCAGCAGCCCCTCTGTGGGGCGCATCTATGGCTACACCTTC,CASSPSVGRIYGYTF
-,15,TRBD1,TRBV9,TRBJ2-1,TGTGCCAGCAGCGTGGGCAGGGGGCCCGTACATGAGCAGTTCTTC,CASSVGRGPVHEQFF
-,14,-,TRBV27,TRBJ1-1,TGTGCCAGCAGTTTAATCAGGGCATCCACTGAAGCTTTCTTT,CASSLIRASTEAFF
-,15,-,TRBV14,TRBJ2-7,TGTGCCAGCAGCCCCAGTCTCTTAGGGGCCTACGAGCAGTACTTC,CASSPSLLGAYEQYF
-,14,TRBD1,TRBV6-2/TRBV6-3,TRBJ1-1,TGTGCCAGCAGTTCCACAGGGGGACCCACTGAAGCTTTCTTT,CASSSTGGPTEAFF